The clone carrying this T cell receptor beta chain was seen many times. Trimming left V 6 bases short and J 5 bases short, with 13 bases between. This CDR3 contains 13 residues. Looked up from germline, CDR1 is SGHRS and CDR2 is YFSETQ. This entry belongs to a study of low-dose radiotherapy and immunotherapy resistance in tumors. Study as a whole: Every two weeks, cyclophosphamide 200 mg/m2 was infused one day before radiation plus immunotherapy. Gene-specific TRAV and TRBV primers were used for first-strand cDNA, covering alpha and beta chains.

Documented time point: before trial treatment. Using a constant-region primer together with a V-primer adapter, TCRs were subjected to around 20 PCR cycles of amplification. TCRdb reprocessed the reads with MiXCR, giving one entry per CDR3 protein. The sample records about 47,000 distinct CDR3 sequences, around 11% being singletons. This sample comprised PBMCs, obtained before treatment. This sequence was found in a female donor with ovarian cancer. The rearrangement joins TRBV5-1 to TRBJ2-3; D is perhaps TRBD1 (6 bases). CDR3 protein: CASNYNREDTQYF. In nucleotides, the CDR3 is TGCGCCAGCAACTATAACAGGGAAGATACGCAGTATTTT. The full variable domain, its missing parts supplied by reference TRBV5-1 and TRBJ2-3, is KAGVTQTPRYLIKTRGQQVTLSCSPISGHRSVSWYQQTPGQGLQFLFEYFSETQRNKGNFPGRFSGRQFSNSRSEMNVSTLELGDSALYLCASNYNREDTQYFGPGTRLTVL.